The 22 T cell receptor beta chains presented below share a single source sample, sequenced in a study of human T cells and chemical hapten exposure. Time point meaning: patch test 1, 2 weeks after DPC sensitization. The treatment is: therapeutic diphenylcyclopropenone sensitization with weekly scalp DPC. TCRdb reprocessed the RACE reads with MiXCR, giving one entry per CDR3 protein. The data hold 95,000 to 150,000 distinct CDR3 sequences, with roughly 15% observed a single time. This material consisted of whole blood, taken in connection with sensitization to the hapten diphenylcyclopropenone (DPC). These receptor sequences come from a man younger than 30 with alopecia areata. Some clones in this sample may be carry-over from other donors' samples.

V usage is TRBV20-1 and J usage is TRBJ2-7; tentative D call: TRBD2 (6 bases). The CDR3 has 16 residues. V was pared by 2 bases and J by 3 bases, with 20 bases between. Per the germline V gene, CDR1 is DFQATT and CDR2 is SNEGSKA (reference sequence). CDR3: CSARPLGLAGGYEQYF. The CDR3 nucleotides are TGCAGTGCTAGACCCCTCGGGCTCGCCGGGGGCTACGAGCAGTACTTC.

This chain uses TRBV20-1 with TRBJ2-2; D is unclear. The V gene's germline CDR1 is DFQATT and CDR2 SNEGSKA (reference sequence). Trimming pared 1 base from V and 3 bases from J, leaving 6 bases between. The length of the CDR3 is 13 residues. CDR3 coding DNA: TGCAGTGCTAGAGCGAGTTACACCGGGGAGCTGTTTTTT. Translation: CSARASYTGELFF.

This chain joins TRBV5-1 and TRBJ1-1; D is undetermined. Germline CDR1 reads SGHRS; CDR2 reads YFSETQ. V lost 0 bases and J 2 bases, leaving 11 bases between the germline ends. This CDR3 contains 15 residues. The CDR3 here is CASSLEGTINTEAFF. In nucleotides, the CDR3 is TGCGCCAGCAGCTTGGAGGGCACCATTAACACTGAAGCTTTCTTT.

This clonotype occurred a few times. The J gene is TRBJ1-2, the V gene TRBV12-3 or TRBV12-4; D is undetermined. Trimming took 8 bases from V and 1 from J, leaving 8 bases between them. The CDR3 sequence is 12 residues long. DNA for the CDR3: TGTGCCAGCGGCAGTCTTAACTATGGCTACACCTTC. Amino acid sequence: CASGSLNYGYTF.

There are a few counts of this clonotype. The rearrangement joins TRBV14 to TRBJ2-2; TRBD1 matches at 9 bases. Unmatched junction bases numbered 4, after V lost 4 bases and J lost 7 bases. Germline loops: CDR1 SGHDN, CDR2 FVKESK. The CDR3 spans 14 residues. DNA of the CDR3: TGTGCCAGCAGCCCGGGACAGGGCGTCGGGGAGCTGTTTTTT. It yields the protein CASSPGQGVGELFF.

This clonotype was counted at least ten times. DNA of the CDR3: TGTGCCAGCAGCCCCCGATACGGCACAGATACGCAGTATTTT. Protein product: CASSPRYGTDTQYF. V gene TRBV6-2 or TRBV6-3 combines with J gene TRBJ2-3; D is ambiguous. The CDR3 length is 14 residues. V lost 6 bases to trimming and J lost 1 base, with 11 bases between them. Germline-derived CDR1 and CDR2 are MNHEY and SVGEGT.

This clonotype has a handful of counts. The rearrangement uses TRBV7-3 and TRBJ2-6; D is undetermined. CDR3 length equals 15 residues. Germline assignment: CDR1 SGHTA and CDR2 FQGTGA. V lost 5 bases and J 8 bases, leaving 16 bases between the germline ends. This CDR3 reads CASSPGLFDSNVLTF. The CDR3 DNA is TGTGCCAGCAGCCCAGGCCTTTTCGATTCCAACGTCCTGACTTTC.

The genes are TRBV18 and TRBJ2-1; TRBD1 aligns across 9 bases. V lost 4 bases, J lost 6 bases, and 13 bases stayed unmatched. The CDR3 spans 17 residues. Germline V gene lookup returns CDR1 KGHSH and CDR2 LQKENI. The CDR3 region is CASSLPPGTGITNEQFF. CDR3 sequence (DNA): TGTGCCAGCTCACTCCCCCCCGGGACAGGGATCACCAATGAGCAGTTCTTC.

This clonotype was seen more than once but under ten times. The chain uses TRBV19 and TRBJ2-2; D is unclear. Germline CDR1 and CDR2: LNHDA and SQIVND (reference sequence). Trimming took off 3 bases at V and 1 base at J, with 3 bases between the two ends. The CDR3 loop spans 13 amino acids. CDR3: CASSMQNTGELFF. The CDR3 DNA sequence: TGTGCCAGTAGTATGCAGAACACCGGGGAGCTGTTTTTT. Full variable domain (rest looked up from reference TRBV19 and TRBJ2-2): DGGITQSPKYLFRKEGQNVTLSCEQNLNHDAMYWYRQDPGQGLRLIYYSQIVNDFQKGDIAEGYSVSREKKESFPLTVTSAQKNPTAFYLCASSMQNTGELFFGEGSRLTVL.

The table lists this clonotype with a few counts. The rearrangement joins TRBV6-1 to TRBJ1-1; 8 bases fit TRBD1. The CDR3 consists of 15 residues. The ends lost 6 bases at V and 7 bases at J; junction bases unmatched: 13. CDR1 is MNHNS, CDR2 SASEGT, per germline. Here the CDR3 reads CASRGPDRGVGEAFF. The CDR3 nucleotides are TGTGCCAGCAGGGGACCTGACAGGGGAGTTGGTGAAGCTTTCTTT.

This clonotype was seen a handful of times. The rearrangement joins TRBV19 to TRBJ2-1; D uncertain. Germline CDR1 reads LNHDA; CDR2 reads SQIVND (reference sequence). CDR3 length: 14 amino acids. Trimming cost V 7 bases and J 2 bases, with 12 bases left between them. CDR3 amino acids: CASNLNGAYNEQFF. CDR3 bases: TGTGCCAGTAACCTTAATGGGGCCTACAATGAGCAGTTCTTC. Full variable domain (rest looked up from reference TRBV19 and TRBJ2-1): DGGITQSPKYLFRKEGQNVTLSCEQNLNHDAMYWYRQDPGQGLRLIYYSQIVNDFQKGDIAEGYSVSREKKESFPLTVTSAQKNPTAFYLCASNLNGAYNEQFFGPGTRLTVL.

This clonotype has just a few counts. The chain recombines TRBV5-1 with TRBJ1-1; TRBD1 agrees at 7 bases. V trimming: 4 bases; J trimming: 0 bases; junction bases outside the gene matches: 3. The CDR3 contains 14 residues. Germline assignment: CDR1 SGHRS and CDR2 YFSETQ. The CDR3 nucleotides read TGCGCCAGCAGCCTGACAGGGATGAACACTGAAGCTTTCTTT. The encoded protein is CASSLTGMNTEAFF.

This clonotype was found many times. The V call is TRBV20-1, the J call TRBJ1-1; TRBD1 matches at 7 bases. Germline loops: CDR1 DFQATT, CDR2 SNEGSKA (reference sequence). This CDR3 comprises 15 residues. Unmatched junction bases numbered 10, after V lost 6 bases and J lost 0 bases. CDR3 coding DNA: TGCAGTGCCGGGACAGACACTACAGTGAACACTGAAGCTTTCTTT. Its translation: CSAGTDTTVNTEAFF.

This chain links TRBV11-2 with TRBJ2-1; D might be TRBD2 (6 bases). The CDR3 has 14 amino acids. The V end lost 2 bases, the J end lost 7 bases, and 12 bases lay between the germline ends. Germline assignment: CDR1 SGHAT and CDR2 FQNNGV. In DNA form, the CDR3 reads TGTGCCAGCAGCTTACCGGGGGAGGCGAATGAGCAGTTCTTC. Its translation: CASSLPGEANEQFF.

This clonotype was picked up a small number of times. V usage is TRBV11-2 and J usage is TRBJ2-7, with D possibly being TRBD1 or TRBD2 (5 bases each). The CDR3 covers 15 residues. Germline-derived CDR1 and CDR2 are SGHAT and FQNNGV. Trimming removed 5 bases at V and 4 bases at J, with 18 bases between. The CDR3 protein is CASSDTKGRMYEQYF. The CDR3 DNA sequence: TGTGCCAGCAGCGACACAAAGGGACGGATGTACGAGCAGTACTTC. Full variable domain (remainder filled in from reference TRBV11-2 and TRBJ2-7): EAGVAQSPRYKIIEKRQSVAFWCNPISGHATLYWYQQILGQGPKLLIQFQNNGVVDDSQLPKDRFSAERLKGVDSTLKIQPAKLEDSAVYLCASSDTKGRMYEQYFGPGTRLTVT.

This clonotype came up a few times. V usage is TRBV5-4 and J usage is TRBJ1-1, with 9 bases lining up with TRBD1. The CDR3 totals 15 residues. CDR1 and CDR2 (germline): SGHNT, YYREEE (reference sequence). J gave up 6 bases and V 2 bases, and 8 bases lay outside the gene matches. CDR3 sequence: CASSLPGQGTAEAFF. The CDR3 coding sequence is TGTGCCAGCAGCTTACCGGGACAGGGCACCGCTGAAGCTTTCTTT.

In its sample, this clonotype was seen a few times. This sequence joins TRBV6-6 and TRBJ2-2; 10 nucleotides align to TRBD2. Losses at the gene ends were 1 base for V and 5 bases for J; bases not matched to a gene: 10. The germline V gene has CDR1 MNHNY and CDR2 SVGAGI (reference sequence). CDR3 size: 18 residues. CDR3 in DNA: TGTGCCAGCAGTTACTTTTTTAGCGGGGGGCCCCGGACCGGGGAGCTGTTTTTT. Amino acids: CASSYFFSGGPRTGELFF.

This rearrangement joins TRBV5-8 to TRBJ1-2; no definite D call. V lost 3 bases and J lost 5, with 11 bases in between. Germline V gene lookup returns CDR1 SGHTS and CDR2 YDEGEE. The CDR3 is made up of 13 amino acids. CDR3 region: CASSWNKWYGYTF. The CDR3 coding sequence is TGTGCCAGCAGCTGGAATAAGTGGTATGGCTACACCTTC.

This clonotype was observed a few times. The chain joins TRBV19 to TRBJ2-1; 7 nucleotides match TRBD1. The CDR3 is made up of 13 amino acids. The junction had 4 bases not matched to a gene; V was cut back by 5 bases and J by 6 bases. The germline CDR1 and CDR2 sequences are LNHDA and SQIVND (reference sequence). The CDR3 sequence: CASSPGTANEQFF. CDR3 nucleotides: TGTGCCAGTAGTCCCGGGACAGCCAATGAGCAGTTCTTC.

This clonotype has only a few counts. The J gene is TRBJ1-5, the V gene TRBV7-2; D might be TRBD1 (5 bases). CDR3 length equals 17 residues. Per germline, CDR1 SGHTA and CDR2 FQGNSA. V was shortened by 1 base and J by 2 bases, with 15 bases between the two germline ends. CDR3 DNA: TGTGCCAGCAGCTTAGATGGGTGGGGGTTCGGCAATCAGCCCCAGCATTTT. Its translation is CASSLDGWGFGNQPQHF. The full variable domain, its missing parts supplied by reference TRBV7-2 and TRBJ1-5, is GAGVSQSPSNKVTEKGKDVELRCDPISGHTALYWYRQSLGQGLEFLIYFQGNSAPDKSGLPSDRFSAERTGGSVSTLTIQRTQQEDSAVYLCASSLDGWGFGNQPQHFGDGTRLSIL.

Of note for this clonotype: Its ends do not fully match the called genes, so a read error is possible. This rearrangement joins TRBV29-1 to TRBJ1-6, with 9 nucleotides matching TRBD1. CDR1 and CDR2 from the germline V gene are SQVTM and ANQGSEA. This CDR3 region has 11 residues. The CDR3 loop reads CSVEVGGQGIF. CDR3 nucleotides: TGCAGCGTTGAAGTGGGCGGACAGGGGATTTTT.

This clonotype was recorded many times. The chain couples TRBV12-3 or TRBV12-4 to TRBJ1-5; 9 bases match TRBD1. This CDR3 is built from 14 residues. The V and J ends lost 3 bases and 7 bases, in that order; junction bases with no gene match: 4. CDR3 residues: CASSFTGGEQPQHF. The CDR3 DNA follows: TGTGCCAGCAGTTTTACAGGGGGCGAGCAGCCCCAGCATTTT.